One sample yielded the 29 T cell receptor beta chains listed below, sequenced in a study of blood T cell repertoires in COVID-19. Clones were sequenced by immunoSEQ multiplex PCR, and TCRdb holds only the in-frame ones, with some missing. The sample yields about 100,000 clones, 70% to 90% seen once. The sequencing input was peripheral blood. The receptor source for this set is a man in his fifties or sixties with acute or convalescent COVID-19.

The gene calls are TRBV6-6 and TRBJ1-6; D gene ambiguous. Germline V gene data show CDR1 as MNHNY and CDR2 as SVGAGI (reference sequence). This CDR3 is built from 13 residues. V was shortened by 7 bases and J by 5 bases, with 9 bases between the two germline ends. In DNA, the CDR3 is TGTGCCAGCAAGGTTGGGCATAATTCACCCCTCCACTTT. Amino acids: CASKVGHNSPLHF.

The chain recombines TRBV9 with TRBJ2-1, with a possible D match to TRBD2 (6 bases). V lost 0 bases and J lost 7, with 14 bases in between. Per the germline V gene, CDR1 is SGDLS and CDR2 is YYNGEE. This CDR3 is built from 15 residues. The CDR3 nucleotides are TGTGCCAGCAGCGTAGTCCCCGGGGGTGGGAATGAGCAGTTCTTC. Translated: CASSVVPGGGNEQFF.

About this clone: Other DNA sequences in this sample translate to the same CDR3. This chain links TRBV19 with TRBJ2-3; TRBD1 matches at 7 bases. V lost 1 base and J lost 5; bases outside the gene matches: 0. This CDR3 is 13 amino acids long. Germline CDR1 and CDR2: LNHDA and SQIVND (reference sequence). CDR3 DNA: TGTGCCAGTAGTATAGCAGGGGGAGATACGCAGTATTTT. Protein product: CASSIAGGDTQYF.

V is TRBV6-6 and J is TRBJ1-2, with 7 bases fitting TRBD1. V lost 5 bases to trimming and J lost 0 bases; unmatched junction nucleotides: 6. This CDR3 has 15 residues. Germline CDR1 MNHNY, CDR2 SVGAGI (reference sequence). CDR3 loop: CASSQQGLANYGYTF. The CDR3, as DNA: TGTGCCAGCAGTCAACAGGGGCTGGCTAACTATGGCTACACCTTC.

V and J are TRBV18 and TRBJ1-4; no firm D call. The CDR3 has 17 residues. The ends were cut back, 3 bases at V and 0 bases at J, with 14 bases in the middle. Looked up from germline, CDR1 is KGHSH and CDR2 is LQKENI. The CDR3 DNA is TGTGCCAGCTCACCGAGGGCAGACCCTACAACTAATGAAAAACTGTTTTTT. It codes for CASSPRADPTTNEKLFF. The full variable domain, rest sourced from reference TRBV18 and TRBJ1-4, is NAGVMQNPRHLVRRRGQEARLRCSPMKGHSHVYWYRQLPEEGLKFMVYLQKENIIDESGMPKERFSAEFPKEGPSILRIQQVVRGDSAAYFCASSPRADPTTNEKLFFGSGTQLSVL.

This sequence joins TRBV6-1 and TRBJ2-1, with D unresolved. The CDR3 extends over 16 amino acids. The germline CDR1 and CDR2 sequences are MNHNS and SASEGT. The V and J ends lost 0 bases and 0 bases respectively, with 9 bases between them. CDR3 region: CASSEAAGRSYNEQFF. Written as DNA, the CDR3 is TGTGCCAGCAGTGAAGCGGCTGGTCGCTCCTACAATGAGCAGTTCTTC.

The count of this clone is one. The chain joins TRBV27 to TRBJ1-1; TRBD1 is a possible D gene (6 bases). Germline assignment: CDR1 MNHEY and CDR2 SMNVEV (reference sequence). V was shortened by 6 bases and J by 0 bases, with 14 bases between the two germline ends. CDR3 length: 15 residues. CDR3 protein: CASSRGRQLNTEAFF. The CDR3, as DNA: TGTGCCAGCAGCAGGGGTCGTCAATTGAACACTGAAGCTTTCTTT.

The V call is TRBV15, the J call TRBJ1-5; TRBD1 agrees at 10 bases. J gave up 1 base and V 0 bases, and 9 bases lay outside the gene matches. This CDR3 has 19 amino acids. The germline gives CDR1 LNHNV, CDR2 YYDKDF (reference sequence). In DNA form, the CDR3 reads TGTGCCACCAGCAGAGAATCGACAGGGGGCGTTGGAAGCAATCAGCCCCAGCATTTT. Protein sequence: CATSRESTGGVGSNQPQHF.

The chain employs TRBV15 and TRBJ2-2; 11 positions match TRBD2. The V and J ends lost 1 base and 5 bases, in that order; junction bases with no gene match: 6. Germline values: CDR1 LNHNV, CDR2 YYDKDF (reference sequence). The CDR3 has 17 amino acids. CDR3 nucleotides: TGTGCCACCAGCAGAGGCTTGGGACTAGCGGATACCGGGGAGCTGTTTTTT. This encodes CATSRGLGLADTGELFF.

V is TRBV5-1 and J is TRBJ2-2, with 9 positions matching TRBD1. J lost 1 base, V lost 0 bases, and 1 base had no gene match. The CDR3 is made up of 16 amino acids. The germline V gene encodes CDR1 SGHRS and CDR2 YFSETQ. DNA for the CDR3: TGCGCCAGCAGCTTGGACAGGGGGCTGAACACCGGGGAGCTGTTTTTT. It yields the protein CASSLDRGLNTGELFF. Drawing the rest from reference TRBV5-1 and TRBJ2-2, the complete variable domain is KAGVTQTPRYLIKTRGQQVTLSCSPISGHRSVSWYQQTPGQGLQFLFEYFSETQRNKGNFPGRFSGRQFSNSRSEMNVSTLELGDSALYLCASSLDRGLNTGELFFGEGSRLTVL.

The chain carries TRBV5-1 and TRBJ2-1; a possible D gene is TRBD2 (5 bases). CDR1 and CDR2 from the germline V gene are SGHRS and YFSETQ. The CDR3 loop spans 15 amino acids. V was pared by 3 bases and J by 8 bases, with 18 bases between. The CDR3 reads CASSYSEGGWDEQFF. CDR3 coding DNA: TGCGCCAGCAGCTATTCCGAGGGTGGGTGGGATGAGCAGTTCTTC.

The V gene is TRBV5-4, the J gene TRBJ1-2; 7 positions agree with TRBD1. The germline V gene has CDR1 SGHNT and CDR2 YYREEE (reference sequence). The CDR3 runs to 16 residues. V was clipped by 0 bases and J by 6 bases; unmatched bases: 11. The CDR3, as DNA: TGTGCCAGCAGCTTGGGCGACAGGGTATCTGGGCATGGCTACACCTTC. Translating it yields CASSLGDRVSGHGYTF.

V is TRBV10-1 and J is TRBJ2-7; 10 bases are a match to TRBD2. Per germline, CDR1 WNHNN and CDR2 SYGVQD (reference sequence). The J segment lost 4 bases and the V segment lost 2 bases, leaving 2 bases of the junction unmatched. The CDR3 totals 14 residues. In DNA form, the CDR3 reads TGCGCCAGCAGTGAGAGCGGGAGGGGATACGAGCAGTACTTC. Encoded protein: CASSESGRGYEQYF.

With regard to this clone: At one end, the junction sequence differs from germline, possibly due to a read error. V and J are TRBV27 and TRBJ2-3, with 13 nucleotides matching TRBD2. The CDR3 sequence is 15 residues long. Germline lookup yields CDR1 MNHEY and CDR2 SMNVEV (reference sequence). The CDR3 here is CASSFPPLTSGRTVF. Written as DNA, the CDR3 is TGTGCCAGCAGTTTCCCCCCGCTGACTAGCGGGAGGACCGTTTTT.

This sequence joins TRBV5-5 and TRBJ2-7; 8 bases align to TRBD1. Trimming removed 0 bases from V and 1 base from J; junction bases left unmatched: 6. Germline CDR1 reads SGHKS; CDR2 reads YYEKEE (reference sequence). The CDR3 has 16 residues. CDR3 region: CASSLGTGQGSYEQYF. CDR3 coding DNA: TGTGCCAGCAGCTTGGGGACAGGGCAAGGATCCTACGAGCAGTACTTC.

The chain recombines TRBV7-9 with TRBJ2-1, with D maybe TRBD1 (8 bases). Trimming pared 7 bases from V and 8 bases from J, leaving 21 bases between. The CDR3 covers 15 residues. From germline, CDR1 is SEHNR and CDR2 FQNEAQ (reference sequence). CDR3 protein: CASTTRRTGRDEQFF. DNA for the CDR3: TGTGCCAGCACGACAAGGAGGACAGGGAGGGATGAGCAGTTCTTC.

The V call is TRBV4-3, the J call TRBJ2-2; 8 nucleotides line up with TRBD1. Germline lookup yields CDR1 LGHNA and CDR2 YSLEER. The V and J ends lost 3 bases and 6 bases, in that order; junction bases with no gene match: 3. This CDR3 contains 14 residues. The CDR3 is CASSQDRVAGELFF. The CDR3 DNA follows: TGCGCCAGCAGCCAGGACAGGGTAGCCGGGGAGCTGTTTTTT.

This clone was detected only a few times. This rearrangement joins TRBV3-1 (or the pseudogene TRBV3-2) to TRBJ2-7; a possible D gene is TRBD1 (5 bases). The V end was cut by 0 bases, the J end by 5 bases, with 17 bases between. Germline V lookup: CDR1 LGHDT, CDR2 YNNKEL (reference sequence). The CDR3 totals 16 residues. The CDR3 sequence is CASSQDIQVLEDEQYF. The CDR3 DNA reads TGTGCCAGCAGCCAAGATATACAGGTACTCGAGGACGAGCAGTACTTC.

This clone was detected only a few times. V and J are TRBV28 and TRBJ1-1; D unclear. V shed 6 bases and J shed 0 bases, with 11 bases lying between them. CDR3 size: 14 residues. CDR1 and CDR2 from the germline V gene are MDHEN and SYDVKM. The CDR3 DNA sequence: TGTGCCAGCAGCCCGGGAGCGTTGAACACTGAAGCTTTCTTT. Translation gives CASSPGALNTEAFF.

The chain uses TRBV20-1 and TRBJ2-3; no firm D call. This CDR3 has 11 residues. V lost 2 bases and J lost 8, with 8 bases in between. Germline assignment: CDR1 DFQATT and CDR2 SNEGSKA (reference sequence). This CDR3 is CSARLTGTQYF. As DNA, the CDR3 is TGCAGTGCTAGACTCACTGGTACGCAGTATTTT.

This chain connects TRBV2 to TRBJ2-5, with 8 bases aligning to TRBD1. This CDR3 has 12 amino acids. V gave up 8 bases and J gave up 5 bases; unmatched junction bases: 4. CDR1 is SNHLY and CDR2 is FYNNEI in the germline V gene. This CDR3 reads CASGRGRETQYF. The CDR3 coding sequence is TGTGCCAGCGGCAGGGGGCGCGAGACCCAGTACTTC.

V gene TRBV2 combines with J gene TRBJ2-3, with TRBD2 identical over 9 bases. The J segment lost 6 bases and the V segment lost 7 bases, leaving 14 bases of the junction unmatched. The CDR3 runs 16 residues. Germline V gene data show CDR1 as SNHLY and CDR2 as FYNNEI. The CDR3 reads CASTIFGGGAKDTQYF. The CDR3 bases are TGTGCCAGCACGATCTTCGGCGGGGGGGCTAAGGATACGCAGTATTTT.

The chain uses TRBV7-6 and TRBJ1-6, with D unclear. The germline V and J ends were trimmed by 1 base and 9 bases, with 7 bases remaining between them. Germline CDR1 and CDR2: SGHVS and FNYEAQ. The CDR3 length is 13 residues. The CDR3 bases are TGTGCCAGCAGCTTAGGTGTCGGTTCACCCCTCCACTTT. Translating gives CASSLGVGSPLHF.

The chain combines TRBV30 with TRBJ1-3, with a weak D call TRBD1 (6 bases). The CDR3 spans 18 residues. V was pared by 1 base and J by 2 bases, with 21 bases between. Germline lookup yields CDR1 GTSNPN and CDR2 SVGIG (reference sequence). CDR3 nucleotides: TGTGCCTGGAGTGATTTCATTCTCGGGGGGGCCCCTGGAAACACCATATATTTT. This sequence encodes CAWSDFILGGAPGNTIYF.

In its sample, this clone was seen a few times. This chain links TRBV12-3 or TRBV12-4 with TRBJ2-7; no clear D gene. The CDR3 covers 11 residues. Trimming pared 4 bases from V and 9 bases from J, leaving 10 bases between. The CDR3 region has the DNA TGTGCCAGCAGTTCATCGTCAGTGCAGTACTTC. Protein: CASSSSSVQYF.

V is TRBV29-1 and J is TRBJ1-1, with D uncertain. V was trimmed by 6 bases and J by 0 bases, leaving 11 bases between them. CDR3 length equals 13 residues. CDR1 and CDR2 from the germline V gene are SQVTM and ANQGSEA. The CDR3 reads CSVQQHMNTEAFF. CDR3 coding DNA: TGCAGCGTGCAACAACACATGAACACTGAAGCTTTCTTT. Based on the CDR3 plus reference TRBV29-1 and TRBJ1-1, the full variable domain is SAVISQKPSRDICQRGTSLTIQCQVDSQVTMMFWYRQQPGQSLTLIATANQGSEATYESGFVIDKFPISRPNLTFSTLTVSNMSPEDSSIYLCSVQQHMNTEAFFGQGTRLTVV.

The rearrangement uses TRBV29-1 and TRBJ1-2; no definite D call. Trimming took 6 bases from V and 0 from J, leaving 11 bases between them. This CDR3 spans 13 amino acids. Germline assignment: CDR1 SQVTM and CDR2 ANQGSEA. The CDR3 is CSVAGFSNYGYTF. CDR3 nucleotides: TGCAGCGTGGCGGGATTCTCTAACTATGGCTACACCTTC.

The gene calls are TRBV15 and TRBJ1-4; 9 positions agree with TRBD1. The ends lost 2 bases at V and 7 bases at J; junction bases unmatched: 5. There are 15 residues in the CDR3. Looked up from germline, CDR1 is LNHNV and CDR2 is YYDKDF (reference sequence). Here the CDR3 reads CATSRTPGQGEKLFF. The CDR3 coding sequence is TGTGCCACCAGCAGAACACCGGGACAGGGTGAAAAACTGTTTTTT.

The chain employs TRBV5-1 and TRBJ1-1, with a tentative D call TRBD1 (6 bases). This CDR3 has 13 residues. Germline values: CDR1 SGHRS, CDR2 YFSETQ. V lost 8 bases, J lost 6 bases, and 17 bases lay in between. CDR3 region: CASNREIGAEAFF. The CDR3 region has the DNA TGCGCCAGTAACAGGGAAATAGGCGCTGAAGCTTTCTTT.